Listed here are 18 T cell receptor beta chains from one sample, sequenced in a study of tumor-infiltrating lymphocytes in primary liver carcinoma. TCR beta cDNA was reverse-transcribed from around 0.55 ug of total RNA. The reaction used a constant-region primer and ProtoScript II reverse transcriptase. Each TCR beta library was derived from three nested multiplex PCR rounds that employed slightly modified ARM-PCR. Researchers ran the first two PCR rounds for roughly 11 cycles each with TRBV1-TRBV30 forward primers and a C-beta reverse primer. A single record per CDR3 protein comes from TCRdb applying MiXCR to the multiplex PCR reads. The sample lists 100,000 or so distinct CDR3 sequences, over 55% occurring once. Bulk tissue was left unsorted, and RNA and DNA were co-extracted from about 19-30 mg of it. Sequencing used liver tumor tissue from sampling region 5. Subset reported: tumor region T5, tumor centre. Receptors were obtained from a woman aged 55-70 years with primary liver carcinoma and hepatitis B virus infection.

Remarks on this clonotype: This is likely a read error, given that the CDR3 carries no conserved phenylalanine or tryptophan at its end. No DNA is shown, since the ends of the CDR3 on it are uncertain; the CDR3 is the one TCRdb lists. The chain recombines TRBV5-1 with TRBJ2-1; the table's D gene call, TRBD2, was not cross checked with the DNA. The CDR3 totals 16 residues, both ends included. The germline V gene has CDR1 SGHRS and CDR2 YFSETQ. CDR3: CASSLVGDWNYNEEFL.

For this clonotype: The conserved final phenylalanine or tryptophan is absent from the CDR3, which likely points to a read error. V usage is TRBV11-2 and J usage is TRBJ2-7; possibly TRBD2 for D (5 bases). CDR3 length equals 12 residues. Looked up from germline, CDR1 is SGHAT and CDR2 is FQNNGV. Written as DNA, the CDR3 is TGCGCCAGCAGCTTAGAGGGCGACCAGCAGTACCTC. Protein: CASSLEGDQQYL.

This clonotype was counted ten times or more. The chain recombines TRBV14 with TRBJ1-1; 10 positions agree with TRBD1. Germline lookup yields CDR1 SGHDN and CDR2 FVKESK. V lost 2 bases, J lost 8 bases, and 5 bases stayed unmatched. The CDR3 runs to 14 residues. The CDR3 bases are TGTGCCAGCAGCCAAATGACAGGGGGCTTGGAAGCTTTCTTT. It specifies CASSQMTGGLEAFF.

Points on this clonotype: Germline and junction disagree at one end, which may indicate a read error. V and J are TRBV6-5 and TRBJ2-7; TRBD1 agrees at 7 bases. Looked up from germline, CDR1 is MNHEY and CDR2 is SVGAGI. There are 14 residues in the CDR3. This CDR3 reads CAISRQGPYYEQYF. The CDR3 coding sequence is TGTGCCATCAGTCGACAGGGCCCATACTACGAGCAATACTTC.

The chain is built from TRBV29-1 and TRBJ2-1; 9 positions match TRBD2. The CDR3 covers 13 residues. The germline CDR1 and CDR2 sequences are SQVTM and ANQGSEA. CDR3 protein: CITKAGGFGEQFF. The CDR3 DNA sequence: TGCATAACTAAAGCGGGAGGTTTCGGTGAGCAGTTCTTC.

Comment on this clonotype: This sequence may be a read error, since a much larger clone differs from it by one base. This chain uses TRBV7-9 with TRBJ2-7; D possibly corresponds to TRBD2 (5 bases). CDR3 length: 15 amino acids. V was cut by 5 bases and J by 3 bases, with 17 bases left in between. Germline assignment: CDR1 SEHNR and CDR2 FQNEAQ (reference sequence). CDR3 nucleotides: TGTGCCAGCAGCGATTTGTTGGGAGTGGTCTACGAGCAGTACTTC. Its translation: CASSDLLGVVYEQYF.

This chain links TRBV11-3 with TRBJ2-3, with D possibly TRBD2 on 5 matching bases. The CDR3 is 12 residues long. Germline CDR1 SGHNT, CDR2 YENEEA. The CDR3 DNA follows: TGTGCGGGCAGCTTAGATGCGGGTACGCAGTATTTT. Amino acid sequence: CAGSLDAGTQYF.

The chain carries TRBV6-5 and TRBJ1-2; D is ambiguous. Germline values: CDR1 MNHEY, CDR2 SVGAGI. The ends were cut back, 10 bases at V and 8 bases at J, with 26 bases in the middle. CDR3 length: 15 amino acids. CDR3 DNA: TGTGCCACCAGCCAAGTAACTAGGGCAGCAGGAGGCTACACCTTC. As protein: CATSQVTRAAGGYTF.

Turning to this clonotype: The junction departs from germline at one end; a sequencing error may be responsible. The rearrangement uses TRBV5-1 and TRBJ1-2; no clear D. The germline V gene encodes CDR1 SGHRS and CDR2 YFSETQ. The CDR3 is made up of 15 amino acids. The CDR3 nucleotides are TGCGCCAGCAGCTTGGCTCGCCCGGCCAACTATAGCTACACCTTC. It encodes CASSLARPANYSYTF.

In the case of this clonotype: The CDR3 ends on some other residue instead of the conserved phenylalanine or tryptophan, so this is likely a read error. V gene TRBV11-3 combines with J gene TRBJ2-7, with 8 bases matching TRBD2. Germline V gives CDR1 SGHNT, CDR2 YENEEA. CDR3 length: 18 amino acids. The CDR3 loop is CASSLERAGGHSSYEQYI. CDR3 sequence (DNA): TGTGCCAGTAGCTTAGAAAGGGCGGGAGGCCATAGCTCCTACGAGCAGTACATC.

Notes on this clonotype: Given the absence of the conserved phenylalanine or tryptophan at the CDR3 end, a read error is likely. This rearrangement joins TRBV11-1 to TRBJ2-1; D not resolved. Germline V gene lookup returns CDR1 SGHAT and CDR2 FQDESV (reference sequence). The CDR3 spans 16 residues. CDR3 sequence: CASSLAEKFSWNEQFL. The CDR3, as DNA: TGTGCCAGCAGTTTAGCTGAGAAATTTTCCTGGAATGAGCAGTTCCTC.

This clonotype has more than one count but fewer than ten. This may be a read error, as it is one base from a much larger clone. The CDR3 coding sequence is TGTGTCAGCAGTCCGACAGGTTCACCCCTCCACTTT. This gives the protein CVSSPTGSPLHF. This chain joins TRBV6-6 and TRBJ1-6; D may be TRBD1 (6 bases). The CDR3 is 12 residues long. In germline, CDR1 is MNHNY, CDR2 SVGAGI (reference sequence).

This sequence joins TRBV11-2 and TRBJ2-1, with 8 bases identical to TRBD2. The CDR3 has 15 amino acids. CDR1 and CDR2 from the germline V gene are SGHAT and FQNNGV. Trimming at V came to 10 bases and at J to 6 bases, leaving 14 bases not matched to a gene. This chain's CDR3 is CANTLRLAMGNEQFF. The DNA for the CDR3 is TGTGCCAACACTTTGAGACTAGCGATGGGCAATGAGCAGTTCTTC. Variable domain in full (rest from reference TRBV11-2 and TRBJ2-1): EAGVAQSPRYKIIEKRQSVAFWCNPISGHATLYWYQQILGQGPKLLIQFQNNGVVDDSQLPKDRFSAERLKGVDSTLKIQPAKLEDSAVYLCANTLRLAMGNEQFFGPGTRLTVL.

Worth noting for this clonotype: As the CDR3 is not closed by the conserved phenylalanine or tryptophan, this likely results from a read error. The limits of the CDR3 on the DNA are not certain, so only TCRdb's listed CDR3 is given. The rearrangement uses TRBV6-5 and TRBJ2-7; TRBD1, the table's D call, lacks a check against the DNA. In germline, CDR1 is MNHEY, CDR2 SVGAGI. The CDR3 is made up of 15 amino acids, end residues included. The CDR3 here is CASSLAGTGRGEQYS.

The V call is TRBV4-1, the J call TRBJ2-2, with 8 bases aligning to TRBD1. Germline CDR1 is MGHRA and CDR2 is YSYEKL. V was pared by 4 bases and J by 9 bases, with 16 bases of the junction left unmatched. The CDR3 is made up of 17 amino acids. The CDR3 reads CASSRDPAGGGTWELFF. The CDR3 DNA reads TGCGCCAGCAGCCGGGACCCAGCAGGGGGCGGAACCTGGGAGCTGTTTTTT.

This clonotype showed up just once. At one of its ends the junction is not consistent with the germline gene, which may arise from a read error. The CDR3 nucleotides read TGTGCCAGCAGTCGACTAGCGGTACAGGAGACCAAGTACTTC. Protein sequence: CASSRLAVQETKYF. J is TRBJ2-5 and V is TRBV6-2 or TRBV6-3, with 9 positions matching TRBD2. The germline V gene encodes CDR1 MNHEY and CDR2 SVGEGT. The CDR3 is 14 amino acids.

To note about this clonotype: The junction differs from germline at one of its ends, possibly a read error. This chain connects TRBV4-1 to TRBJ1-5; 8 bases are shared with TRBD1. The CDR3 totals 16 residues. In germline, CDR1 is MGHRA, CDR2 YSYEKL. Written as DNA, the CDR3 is TGCGCTAGCAGCCCTCGGACAGGGAATAGCAATCAGCCCCAGCATTTT. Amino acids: CASSPRTGNSNQPQHF.

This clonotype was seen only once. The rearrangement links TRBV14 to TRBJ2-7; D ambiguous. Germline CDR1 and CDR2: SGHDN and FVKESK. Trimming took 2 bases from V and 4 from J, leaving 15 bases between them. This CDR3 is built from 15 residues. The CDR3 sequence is CASSQFESLSYEQYF. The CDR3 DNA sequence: TGTGCCAGCAGCCAATTCGAATCCCTATCGTACGAGCAGTACTTC.